The present entry profiles one TCR beta chain with its context. Its antigen is unknown. Qualities for individual bases were not recorded, and no much larger clone is one base off. V was cut back by 5 bases and J by 3 bases, leaving a gap of 12 bases between them. The CDR3 contains 14 residues, cysteine and phenylalanine counted. Here the CDR3 DNA is all that survives: 42 bases in frame from base 1. From a lookup of the germline V gene (reference sequence), CDR1 and CDR2 are LNHDA and SQIVND. Lymph node samples came from the axillary draining lymph nodes of breast cancer patients. This sample stems from a study of breast tumors, draining lymph nodes, adjacent tissues (dated by TCRdb to 2015 to 2016). In the study overall: In breast cancer patients, the study compared the TCR beta repertoires of tumor, adjacent nontumor tissue and axillary lymph nodes. The study was designed to assess the relationships and possible T-cell exchange between tumor, surrounding tissue and draining lymph node repertoires in human breast cancer.

Sequencing took place on an Illumina HiSeq 2000. Multiplex PCR amplification was used to generate the TCR beta chain libraries. High-throughput sequencing was used to analyze the amplified TCR beta chain products. In-frame beta chains were kept once TCRdb had trimmed the public reads at Q25 with fastp and called clones with MiXCR. CDR3 protein duplicates are merged, each entry listing the most common genes and DNA. This sample lists about 89,000 distinct CDR3 sequences; roughly 28% were detected once. The top ten clones comprise 8% to 9% of the sample. The full study reports these points: Tumor and nontumor tissue repertoires were significantly more similar in luminal-like than in basal-like breast cancer. T-cell repertoire diversity in tumors was found to be lower than in lymph nodes but higher than in nontumor tissue, and preferential V and J gene usage was observed. The conclusion that tumor T cells originate in lymph nodes was framed as consistent with a hypothesis rather than directly demonstrated. The data were considered consistent with most tumor T cells being derived from the lymph node and subsequently expanding within tumor tissue.

Input material: axillary lymph node tissue. The V and J segments used are TRBV19 and TRBJ2-3; the D match is possibly TRBD1 or TRBD2, with 6 bases aligned in each. The TCR sequence derives from a female donor with breast cancer. Some clones in this sample may be carry-over from other donors' samples. The base sequence is TGTGCCAGTAGTGTAGCGGACAGTACAGATACGCAGTATTTT. This encodes CASSVADSTDTQYF.